The next 2 T cell receptor beta chains were all read from a single sample in a study of OX40 agonist ivuxolimab in advanced cancers. Produced via immunoSEQ multiplex PCR; TCRdb's table is partial and in-frame only. The sample includes about 31,000 clones, nearly 90% of them seen just once. The specimen comprised CD4+ or CD8+ T cells sorted from blood, sampled in a trial of the OX40 agonist ivuxolimab. The receptors stem from an adult with an advanced solid tumor such as melanoma, head and neck, liver or kidney cancer.

This clone came up once. The rearrangement uses TRBV27 and TRBJ2-7; 9 bases fit TRBD2. CDR3 size: 16 residues. With 7 bases clipped from V and 2 bases from J, the junction kept 12 bases outside the gene matches. Per the germline V gene, CDR1 is MNHEY and CDR2 is SMNVEV (reference sequence). CDR3 sequence (DNA): TGTGCCAGCATTGGGCCCCCAGCGGGGGGAGCCTACGAGCAGTACTTC. It specifies CASIGPPAGGAYEQYF.

In this sample, this clone turned up once. Written as DNA, the CDR3 is TGTGCCAGCTCACCACCAATGGACAGGGCGGGAAACACCATATATTTT. Protein product: CASSPPMDRAGNTIYF. J is TRBJ1-3 and V is TRBV18; 8 bases fit TRBD1. Germline CDR1 and CDR2: KGHSH and LQKENI. This CDR3 is built from 16 residues. The J segment lost 4 bases and the V segment lost 0 bases, leaving 5 bases of the junction unmatched.